Below are 8 T cell receptor beta chains sequenced from a single sample in a study of blood T cell repertoires in COVID-19. Data came from immunoSEQ multiplex PCR; TCRdb stores just in-frame clones and leaves some out. The data show about 360,000 clones, with about 89% seen just once and 1% to 1.5% held by the top ten. Input material: PBMCs or T cells enriched from blood (not recorded which). All receptors derive from a man aged 25-45 years who had recovered from COVID-19.

The V call is TRBV10-3, the J call TRBJ1-4, with 7 bases identical to TRBD1. CDR1 is ENHRY and CDR2 is SYGVKD in the germline V gene. V lost 3 bases to trimming and J lost 8 bases; unmatched junction nucleotides: 6. The CDR3 totals 14 residues. CDR3 nucleotides: TGTGCCATCAGTGATTCGGGACAGACCGAAAAACTGTTTTTT. It yields the protein CAISDSGQTEKLFF.

The chain links TRBV6-5 to TRBJ1-5, with D hard to call. This CDR3 comprises 13 residues. CDR1 is MNHEY and CDR2 is SVGAGI in the germline V gene. Trimming took 6 bases from V and 6 from J, leaving 12 bases between them. This CDR3 reads CASRGGMGQPQHF. Written as DNA, the CDR3 is TGTGCCAGCAGGGGAGGGATGGGTCAGCCCCAGCATTTT.

The chain is built from TRBV12-3 or TRBV12-4 and TRBJ1-6, with no clear D. V shed 3 bases and J shed 11 bases, with 11 bases lying between them. This CDR3 is built from 13 residues. CDR3 DNA: TGTGCCAGCAGTTTCAGGTCAGAGACACCCCTCCACTTT. Amino acids: CASSFRSETPLHF.

This clone has a handful of counts. V usage is TRBV12-3 or TRBV12-4 and J usage is TRBJ1-6, with a tentative D call TRBD1 (5 bases). The length of the CDR3 is 13 residues. The V end lost 7 bases, the J end lost 9 bases, and 13 bases lay between the germline ends. The CDR3 nucleotides are TGTGCCAGCACCCGGGGGGAGTTTTCACCCCTCCACTTT. Amino acid sequence: CASTRGEFSPLHF.

The J gene is TRBJ2-2, the V gene TRBV4-2; 8 bases agree with TRBD2. The V and J ends lost 1 base and 2 bases, in that order; junction bases with no gene match: 0. Germline V CDR1 and CDR2: LGHNA, YNFKEQ. This CDR3 spans 15 amino acids. CDR3 sequence: CASSQGTSNTGELFF. DNA of the CDR3: TGTGCCAGCAGCCAAGGGACTAGCAACACCGGGGAGCTGTTTTTT.

This chain connects TRBV18 to TRBJ1-1; no reliable D call. Germline CDR1 reads KGHSH; CDR2 reads LQKENI. V shed 4 bases and J shed 4 bases, with 16 bases lying between them. This CDR3 region has 15 residues. The CDR3 here is CASSRSESKSTEAFF. Here the CDR3 DNA reads TGTGCCAGCTCACGTAGTGAGAGCAAAAGCACTGAAGCTTTCTTT.

The chain employs TRBV27 and TRBJ2-1; 13 positions agree with TRBD2. The CDR3 totals 19 residues. The V gene end was trimmed by 5 bases and the J gene end by 1 base; junction bases not matched to a gene: 11. CDR1 and CDR2 from the germline V gene are MNHEY and SMNVEV (reference sequence). CDR3 bases: TGTGCCAGCAGTGAGAGAGGACTAGCGGGGGCCCCGTCCTACAATGAGCAGTTCTTC. Encoded protein: CASSERGLAGAPSYNEQFF.

There are a few counts of this clone. The chain uses TRBV10-1 and TRBJ2-5, with D maybe TRBD1 (6 bases). Germline CDR1 and CDR2: WNHNN and SYGVQD (reference sequence). This CDR3 is 12 amino acids long. The V and J ends lost 6 bases and 4 bases respectively, with 9 bases between them. This CDR3 is CASSRGAETQYF. The CDR3 DNA reads TGCGCCAGCAGCAGGGGCGCAGAGACCCAGTACTTC.